The rows below give T cell receptor beta chains drawn from one sample of a study of PD-L1 blockade in urothelial cancer. TCRdb keeps only in-frame clones here, not all; method: immunoSEQ multiplex PCR. The repertoire consists of around 40,000 clones, with approximately 90% occurring once and the leading ten covering approximately 10%. Sequences were derived from PBMCs, sampled around atezolizumab (anti-PD-L1) treatment. The receptors come from an older woman with urothelial cancer. Both conserved end residues are part of each CDR3. The D gene is left open where the match is weak. Expanded clones get a size class; other rows say once, few or many, or leave the size out.

>TRBV28|once|TRBJ2-5|TRBD1
TGTGCCAGCAGTACCACGGACAGGGTGTCAGAGACCCAGTACTTC
CASSTTDRVSETQYF
>TRBV10-3|-|TRBJ2-3|TRBD2
TGTGCCATCAGTGATGGGACTAGCGGGAGGGCCGTAGATACGCAGTATTTT
CAISDGTSGRAVDTQYF
>TRBV5-6|-|TRBJ2-3|TRBD2
TGTGCCAGCAGCCCGCCCCTAGCGGGAGCAGATACGCAGTATTTT
CASSPPLAGADTQYF
>TRBV28|-|TRBJ2-7|TRBD2
TGTGCCAGCAGTTCGCTCTCATGGACTAGCGGGAGATACGAGCAGTACTTC
CASSSLSWTSGRYEQYF
>TRBV4-1|-|TRBJ2-1|-
TGCGCCAGCAGCCGCTCCGCCTCCGACAATAATGAGCAGTTCTTC
CASSRSASDNNEQFF
>TRBV27|-|TRBJ2-7|TRBD1
TGTGCCAGCAGTTCCCCCGCGACAGGGACCTACGAGCAGTACTTC
CASSSPATGTYEQYF
>TRBV7-2|-|TRBJ2-7|-
TGTGCCAGCAGCTTATACTCTCAAAGCGCCTACGAGCAGTACTTC
CASSLYSQSAYEQYF
>TRBV5-8|-|TRBJ2-7|-
TGTGCCAGCAGCTACGGACAGAGATCTACCTACGAGCAGTACTTC
CASSYGQRSTYEQYF
>TRBV14|few|TRBJ2-3|-
TGTGCCAGCAGCCCCCTCGGGACTGGGGCAGATACGCAGTATTTT
CASSPLGTGADTQYF
>TRBV27|-|TRBJ2-7|TRBD1
TGTGCCAGCAGTTTATTCGGGCAGGGGGCGAAATACGAGCAGTACTTC
CASSLFGQGAKYEQYF
>TRBV29-1|-|TRBJ2-5|-
TGCAGCGTTGAGTTCGTGTGGGTGGAGGGTAGCGGACCTGCCCAAGAGACCCAGTACTTC
CSVEFVWVEGSGPAQETQYF
>TRBV5-1|-|TRBJ2-2|-
TGCGCCAGCAGCCCCGGGGTGAACACCGGGGAGCTGTTTTTT
CASSPGVNTGELFF
>TRBV27|-|TRBJ2-1|TRBD2
TGTGCCAGCAGTCCTAGCGGGAGGGCCTACAATGAGCAGTTCTTC
CASSPSGRAYNEQFF
>TRBV5-5|-|TRBJ1-3|-
TGTGCCAGCAGCCACAGGGATGGAAACACCATATATTTT
CASSHRDGNTIYF
>TRBV18|medium-sized|TRBJ2-7|TRBD1
TGTGCCAGCTCACCCAAACAGGGGACCGAGCAGTACTTC
CASSPKQGTEQYF
>TRBV7-9|-|TRBJ2-5|TRBD2
TGTGCCAGCAGCTTAGGGACTAGCGGGGACCTCGTGGAGACCCAGTACTTC
CASSLGTSGDLVETQYF
>TRBV28|-|TRBJ2-6|TRBD1
TGTGCCAGCAACCCAAGACAGGGGGCTTTTGGGGCCAACGTCCTGACTTTC
CASNPRQGAFGANVLTF
>TRBV7-9|-|TRBJ2-3|-
TGTGCCAGCAGCTTAGGTGGCCTAGCCACAGATACGCAGTATTTT
CASSLGGLATDTQYF
>TRBV2|-|TRBJ1-1|-
TGTGCCAGCACCCAGACAGGACGAACTGAAGCTTTCTTT
CASTQTGRTEAFF
>TRBV6-1|once|TRBJ2-7|TRBD2
TGTGCCAGCAGCTACGAGGGGACTAGCGTCTACGAGCAGTACTTC
CASSYEGTSVYEQYF
>TRBV27|-|TRBJ1-1|-
TGTGCCAGCAGCCGGGGAGGGCTAAGGGGAGGCACTGAAGCTTTCTTT
CASSRGGLRGGTEAFF
>TRBV11-2|few|TRBJ2-1|-
TGTGCCAGCAGCTCTAGCGTTCTAGCCCACAATGAGCAGTTCTTC
CASSSSVLAHNEQFF
>TRBV28|-|TRBJ2-5|TRBD1
TGTGCCAGCAAGAGCGGACAGGTAGCGAAAGAGACCCAGTACTTC
CASKSGQVAKETQYF
>TRBV6-1|-|TRBJ2-1|-
TGTGCCAGCAGAGACCCCGGACGGGGGGAGCAGTTCTTC
CASRDPGRGEQFF
>TRBV27|-|TRBJ1-2|-
TGTGCCAGCAGTTTATCGGAGGGAGCACTACATGGCTACACCTTC
CASSLSEGALHGYTF
>TRBV30|-|TRBJ2-1|-
TGTGCCTGGAATACCGGGACTGGGAACAATGAGCAGTTCTTC
CAWNTGTGNNEQFF
>TRBV6-5|-|TRBJ1-5|-
TGTGCCAGCAGTTACTCGGGGACACGTAGCCATCAGCCCCAGCATTTT
CASSYSGTRSHQPQHF
>TRBV5-1|-|TRBJ1-3|-
TGCGCCAGCAGCGCCGCGGAGGGAAACACCATATATTTT
CASSAAEGNTIYF
>TRBV5-1|-|TRBJ2-2|TRBD2
TGCGCCAGCAGCTTGGCCATGGCGGGGGAGACCGGGGAGCTGTTTTTT
CASSLAMAGETGELFF
>TRBV18|once|TRBJ1-1|-
TGTGCCAGCTCCCTCCGGCCCACCGGGAACGATGTGAACACTGAAGCTTTCTTT
CASSLRPTGNDVNTEAFF
>TRBV29-1|-|TRBJ1-1|-
TGCAGCGTTGTTTTGGTTGGTAGGAACACTGAAGCTTTCTTT
CSVVLVGRNTEAFF
>TRBV25-1|once|TRBJ2-1|TRBD2
TGTGCCATCGGGACTAGCGACTACAATGAGCAGTTCTTC
CAIGTSDYNEQFF
>TRBV7-9|-|TRBJ2-1|-
TGCCCTTCCGTCGGTGAGGTAACATCATCCAGCTCCTACAATGAGCAGTTCTTC
CPSVGEVTSSSSYNEQFF
>TRBV15|-|TRBJ2-7|TRBD2
TGTGCCACCAGCAGAGAGGGGGGGGAGGACTCCTACGAGCAGTACTTC
CATSREGGEDSYEQYF
>TRBV27|few|TRBJ2-2|TRBD1
TGTGCCAGCAGTTTAACAGGGGGCACCGGGGAGCTGTTTTTT
CASSLTGGTGELFF
>TRBV11-2|-|TRBJ1-3|-
TGTGCCAGCAGCTATGGGGCGGAAATCTCTGGAAACACCATATATTTT
CASSYGAEISGNTIYF
>TRBV19|-|TRBJ1-2|TRBD1
TGTGCCAGTAGTCGACCCGGGACAGGTGGCCTGGGCTACACCTTC
CASSRPGTGGLGYTF
>TRBV5-1|-|TRBJ2-4|TRBD2
TGCGCCAGCAGCCGAGGGACTAGCGGGCCAAAAAACATTCAGTACTTC
CASSRGTSGPKNIQYF
>TRBV7-6|-|TRBJ2-5|TRBD2
TGTGCCAGCAGCTTAGGTTGGGCTAGCGGGAGACAGGAGACCCAGTACTTC
CASSLGWASGRQETQYF
>TRBV27|-|TRBJ1-3|TRBD1
TGTGCCAGCAGGGGGACAGGGCGAAGAAACACCATATATTTT
CASRGTGRRNTIYF
>TRBV5-4|-|TRBJ2-7|-
TGTGCCAGCAGCCCCGGGGGGACAGGAAAATCCTACGAGCAGTACTTC
CASSPGGTGKSYEQYF
>TRBV4-3|-|TRBJ2-3|-
TGCGCCAGCAGCCAAGATGAGTTTGGTTTGAGTACGCAGTATTTT
CASSQDEFGLSTQYF
>TRBV4-1|-|TRBJ1-3|-
TGCGCCAGCAGCCAAGATCAACGGAGGGGTACCTCTGGAAACACCATATATTTT
CASSQDQRRGTSGNTIYF
>TRBV6-1|-|TRBJ2-7|TRBD1
TGTGCCATCAGGGTGACAGGGAGTTCCTACGAGCAGTACTTC
CAIRVTGSSYEQYF
>TRBV28|once|TRBJ2-7|-
TGTGCCAGCAAAGGACTCCCCTACGAGCAGTACTTC
CASKGLPYEQYF
>TRBV28|-|TRBJ1-2|TRBD1
TGTGCCAGCAGTTCGAGAAGGGACAGGGTTTCGCAGGGCTACACCTTC
CASSSRRDRVSQGYTF
>TRBV27|-|TRBJ2-7|-
TGTGCCAGCAGTTTAGTCAGGGGCGCCTACGAGCAGTACTTC
CASSLVRGAYEQYF